The T cell receptor beta chain described here comes from a study of TIL therapy for anti-PD-1-resistant metastatic lung cancer (TCRdb year 2021). The study in broad terms: Enrolled patients had a median age of around 56 years (range about 38-85) and a median tumor PD-L1 proportion score of around 6%. Most of the cohort had lung adenocarcinoma, including a few EGFR-mutant tumors and two ALK-rearranged tumors, and half of the patients were either current or former smokers. A median non-synonymous tumor mutation burden of about 1.5 mutations per megabase was determined across the cohort by whole-exome sequencing. Tumor and peripheral blood T cell receptor beta sequencing was used to track clonotypes across tumor, expanded TIL product and serial blood samples.

Of note for this clone: Its recognized antigen is unknown. No base qualities exist here, and no much larger clone lies one base off it.

TCR beta CDR3 regions were amplified from genomic DNA with the immunoSEQ v3 hsTCRB kit using bias-controlled multiplex PCR. TCR libraries were sequenced on an Illumina NextSeq 500 to 2 million or so read pairs for survey level or 5-6 million for deep level. The source study handled its data this way. V, D and J genes were assigned, non-productive sequences were removed, and clonality was reported by immunoSEQ Analyzer software. To compare repertoires between infused TIL and blood, productive Simpson clonality was used along with the Morisita overlap index of productive TRB rearrangements. Here the immuneACCESS table is served through TCRdb, limited to in-frame sequences with V and J called. Missing clones are a known gap in these copies; in checked studies unresolved V genes cover under half, and the rest lacks a known reason. That table furnishes V, J and clone size, whereas the DNA furnished D and trimming. The sample table lists roughly 26,000 clones, 72% of them with a count of one. In total, the top ten clones hold 6.5% to 8% of the sample.

For this chain, trimming is 1 base at the V end and 4 bases at the J end, and the number of junction bases without a gene match is 9. Including cysteine and phenylalanine, the CDR3 has 16 amino acids. The CDR3 DNA has 48 bases and is translated from base 1. CDR1 and CDR2 are drawn from the germline V gene: SGHRS, YFSETQ. On the study overall, not on this receptor specifically: The study protocol defined all tumor marker inferences as exploratory. Generalizability was limited because the cohort was highly selected, with more treatment-naive, never-smoker and oncogene-addicted patients included than is typical. High clonal turnover was observed in TIL culture, with many enriched product clones not detected in the baseline tumor, which suggested clonal contraction rather than faithful expansion. Compared with baseline intratumoral T cells, expanded TIL cultures were more clonal and less diverse (median clonality 6% vs 31%, p < 0.0001).

The sample's time point label, in plain terms: pre-treatment sample, taken before nivolumab and TIL therapy. The baseline tumor samples were excised metastases, mostly pleural nodules or supraclavicular lymph nodes, taken from the same resection that was used to grow TIL. Tumors were harvested before any PD-1/PD-L1 blockade; patients then received nivolumab, and those progressing received lymphodepletion, expanded TIL infusion and IL-2. Between late 2017 and early 2020, a dual-center phase I trial enrolled adults who had stage 4 NSCLC. The samples were drawn from an open-label, single-arm phase I trial testing tumor-infiltrating lymphocyte therapy combined with nivolumab in advanced non-small cell lung cancer. Portions of each resected tumor were snap-frozen in liquid nitrogen and were stored at -80 degrees C. Using laser-capture macrodissection, tumor regions of interest were selected on H&E sections, then pulverized into roughly 14 mg aliquots and extracted using Qiagen Allprep kits.

The chain is encoded by TRBV5-1 joined to TRBJ2-3; 7 bases in between match TRBD1. The sequence came from a person between 25 and 80 years old with non-small cell lung cancer. The sequencing used tumor tissue, collected at baseline. The CDR3 protein: CASSLRQGRSPDTQYF. The DNA is as follows: TGCGCCAGCAGCTTGAGACAGGGTCGGTCCCCAGATACGCAGTATTTT.